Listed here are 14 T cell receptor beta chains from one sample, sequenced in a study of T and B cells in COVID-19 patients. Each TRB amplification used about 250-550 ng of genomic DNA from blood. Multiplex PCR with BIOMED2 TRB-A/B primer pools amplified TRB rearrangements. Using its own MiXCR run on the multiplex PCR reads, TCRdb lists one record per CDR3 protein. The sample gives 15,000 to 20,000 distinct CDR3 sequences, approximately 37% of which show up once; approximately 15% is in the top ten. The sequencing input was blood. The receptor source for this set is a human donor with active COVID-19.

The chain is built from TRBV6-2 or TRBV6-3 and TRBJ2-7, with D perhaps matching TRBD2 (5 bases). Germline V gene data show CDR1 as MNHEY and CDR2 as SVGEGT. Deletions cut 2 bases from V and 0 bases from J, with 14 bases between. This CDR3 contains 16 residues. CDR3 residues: CASSYAGSRFSYEQYV. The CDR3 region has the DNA TGTGCCAGCAGTTACGCGGGCAGCAGGTTCTCCTACGAGCAGTACGTC.

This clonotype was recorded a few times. The CDR3 region has the DNA TGCAGCGTTGAAGTGGACAGGGGGTCGGGTGAAGCTTTCTTT. This gives the protein CSVEVDRGSGEAFF. The rearrangement links TRBV29-1 to TRBJ1-1; TRBD1 agrees at 10 bases. With V trimmed by 1 base and J by 7 bases, 6 bases remained unmatched. The CDR3 consists of 14 residues. CDR1 and CDR2 (germline): SQVTM, ANQGSEA.

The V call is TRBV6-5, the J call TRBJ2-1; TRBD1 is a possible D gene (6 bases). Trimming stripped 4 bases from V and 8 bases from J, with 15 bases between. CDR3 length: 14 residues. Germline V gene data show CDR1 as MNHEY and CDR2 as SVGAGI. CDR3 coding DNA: TGTGCCAGCAGTTTTGTGGGACATAGTGATGAGCAGTTCTTC. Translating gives CASSFVGHSDEQFF.

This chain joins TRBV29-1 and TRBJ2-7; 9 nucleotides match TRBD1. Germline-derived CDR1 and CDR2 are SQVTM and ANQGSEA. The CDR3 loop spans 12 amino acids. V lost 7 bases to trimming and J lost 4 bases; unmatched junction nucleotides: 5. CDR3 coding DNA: TGCAGCGGGATGACAGGGGGGTACGAGCAGTACTTC. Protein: CSGMTGGYEQYF.

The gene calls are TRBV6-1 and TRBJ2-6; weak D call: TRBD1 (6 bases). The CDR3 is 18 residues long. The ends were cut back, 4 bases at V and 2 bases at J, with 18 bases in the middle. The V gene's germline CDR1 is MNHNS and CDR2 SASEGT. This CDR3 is CASSVKQGRAAGANVLTF. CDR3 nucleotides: TGTGCCAGCAGTGTTAAACAGGGTAGGGCGGCTGGGGCCAACGTCCTGACTTTC.

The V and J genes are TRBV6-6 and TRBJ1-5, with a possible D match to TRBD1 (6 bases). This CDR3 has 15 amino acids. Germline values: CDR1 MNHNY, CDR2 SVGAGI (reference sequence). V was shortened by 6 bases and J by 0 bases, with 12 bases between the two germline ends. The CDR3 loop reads CASSAGTLSNQPQHF. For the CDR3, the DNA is TGTGCCAGCAGCGCCGGGACACTTAGCAATCAGCCCCAGCATTTT.

CDR3 DNA: TGTGCCAGCAGCCGACCCGGACTAGCGGGATCAGATACGCAGTATTTT. As protein: CASSRPGLAGSDTQYF. The gene calls are TRBV7-9 and TRBJ2-3, with 12 nucleotides matching TRBD2. Germline loops: CDR1 SEHNR, CDR2 FQNEAQ (reference sequence). The length of the CDR3 is 16 residues. With V trimmed by 5 bases and J by 4 bases, 7 bases remained unmatched.

DNA for the CDR3: TGTGCCAGTCACATAGCGGGGGGGCCTGACACCGGGGAGCTGTTTTTT. Translating it yields CASHIAGGPDTGELFF. The gene calls are TRBV13 and TRBJ2-2, with 11 bases identical to TRBD2. Germline values: CDR1 PRHDT, CDR2 FYEKMQ (reference sequence). V shed 9 bases and J 3 bases; nucleotides not matched to a gene: 9. This CDR3 has 16 residues.

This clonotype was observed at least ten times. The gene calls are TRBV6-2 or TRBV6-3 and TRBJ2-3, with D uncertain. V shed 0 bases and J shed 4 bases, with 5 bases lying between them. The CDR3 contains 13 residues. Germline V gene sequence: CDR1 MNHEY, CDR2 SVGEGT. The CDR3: CASSYSSADTQYF. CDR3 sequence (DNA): TGTGCCAGCAGTTACTCCTCCGCAGATACGCAGTATTTT.

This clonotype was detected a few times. CDR3 sequence reads: CASSGQQGRIFNVLTF. The CDR3 DNA reads as TGCGCCAGCAGCGGACAGCAGGGAAGAATATTCAACGTCCTGACTTTC. V gene TRBV4-1 combines with J gene TRBJ2-6, with D maybe TRBD1 (6 bases). Trimming left V 5 bases short and J 9 bases short, with 20 bases between. Germline CDR1 reads MGHRA; CDR2 reads YSYEKL. The CDR3 extends over 16 amino acids.

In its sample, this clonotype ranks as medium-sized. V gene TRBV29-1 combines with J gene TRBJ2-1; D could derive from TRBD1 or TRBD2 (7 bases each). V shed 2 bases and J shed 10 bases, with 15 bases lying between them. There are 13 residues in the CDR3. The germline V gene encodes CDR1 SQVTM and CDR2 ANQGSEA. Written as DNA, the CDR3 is TGCAGCGTTGAAAGGGAGGGGGCTGGGGAGCAGTTCTTC. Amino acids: CSVEREGAGEQFF.

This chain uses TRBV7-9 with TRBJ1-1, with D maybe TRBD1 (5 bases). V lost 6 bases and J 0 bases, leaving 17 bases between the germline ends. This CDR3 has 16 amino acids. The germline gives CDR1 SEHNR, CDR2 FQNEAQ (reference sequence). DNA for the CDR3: TGTGCCAGCAGTCTGGCGGGGGGGATAATGAACACTGAAGCTTTCTTT. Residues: CASSLAGGIMNTEAFF. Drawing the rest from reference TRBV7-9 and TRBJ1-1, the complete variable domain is DTGVSQNPRHKITKRGQNVTFRCDPISEHNRLYWYRQTLGQGPEFLTYFQNEAQLEKSRLLSDRFSAERPKGSFSTLEIQRTEQGDSAMYLCASSLAGGIMNTEAFFGQGTRLTVV.

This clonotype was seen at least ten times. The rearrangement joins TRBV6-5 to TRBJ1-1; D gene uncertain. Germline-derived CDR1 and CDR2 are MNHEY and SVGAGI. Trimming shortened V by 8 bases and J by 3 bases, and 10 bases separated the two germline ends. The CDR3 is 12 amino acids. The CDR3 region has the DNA TGTGCCAGCTACGGCGTTTACACTGAAGCTTTCTTT. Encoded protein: CASYGVYTEAFF.

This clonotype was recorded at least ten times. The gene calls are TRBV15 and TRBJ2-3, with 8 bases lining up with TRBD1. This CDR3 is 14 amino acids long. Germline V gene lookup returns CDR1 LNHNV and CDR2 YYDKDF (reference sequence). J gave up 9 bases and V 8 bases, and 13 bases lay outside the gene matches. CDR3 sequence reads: CATGRGQGLITQYF. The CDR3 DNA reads TGTGCCACCGGTAGAGGACAGGGACTGATAACGCAGTATTTT.